These T cell receptor beta chains were read from a single sample in a study of OX40 agonist ivuxolimab in advanced cancers. TCRdb's copy holds only in-frame clones and misses some; the assay was immunoSEQ multiplex PCR. The sample carries around 95,000 clones, around 91% recorded once. The material was CD4+ or CD8+ T cells sorted from blood, obtained in a trial of the OX40 agonist ivuxolimab. Receptors were obtained from an adult with an advanced solid tumor such as melanoma, head and neck, liver or kidney cancer. Each CDR3 is given with its conserved first and last residue. The D gene is left open where the match is weak. Rows give clone size only sometimes, using once, few, many, or a class for an expanded clone.

>TRBJ2-5|.|.|TRBV11-3
TGTGCCAGCAGCATCACAGGAGGAGAGACCCAGTACTTC
CASSITGGETQYF
>TRBJ2-2|few|TRBD2|TRBV5-1
TGCGCCAGCAGCTCTGGACTAGCAGCGAACACCGGGGAGCTGTTTTTT
CASSSGLAANTGELFF
>TRBJ2-3|.|.|TRBV4-2
TGTGCCAGCAGCCAACCACAGGTCAGCACAGATACGCAGTATTTT
CASSQPQVSTDTQYF
>TRBJ2-3|.|TRBD2|TRBV5-1
TGCGCCAGCAGCTTGTTTGGGACTAGCGGGCAGGCAGATACGCAGTATTTT
CASSLFGTSGQADTQYF
>TRBJ2-7|.|TRBD2|TRBV5-1
TGCGCCAGCAGCTTGGGCGGGGGGCTACCAGGCTACGAGCAGTACTTC
CASSLGGGLPGYEQYF
>TRBJ1-1|.|.|TRBV12-5
TGTGCTAGTGCCTTAAACACTGAAGCTTTCTTT
CASALNTEAFF
>TRBJ2-5|few|TRBD2|TRBV7-6
TGTGCCAGCAGCTTAGCGGGGGGGGAGACCCAGTACTTC
CASSLAGGETQYF
>TRBJ1-6|.|.|TRBV21-1
TGTGCCAGCAGCAAAGGCCGACCGGGACGGTTAAATTCACCCCTCCACTTT
CASSKGRPGRLNSPLHF
>TRBJ2-7|.|.|TRBV10-1
TGCGCCAGCAGTGAGACGGGCTCCTACGAGCAGTACTTC
CASSETGSYEQYF
>TRBJ2-6|.|.|TRBV14
TGTGCCAGCAGGGGCTCTGGGGCCAACGTCCTGACTTTC
CASRGSGANVLTF
>TRBJ1-5|once|.|TRBV1
TGCACCAGCAGCCAAGACGGACCGGGCAATCAGCCCCAGCATTTT
CTSSQDGPGNQPQHF
>TRBJ1-2|.|TRBD1|TRBV29-1
TGCAGCGTTGCCCCGGGACAGGGACTCTATGGCTACACCTTC
CSVAPGQGLYGYTF
>TRBJ1-1|once|.|TRBV7-2
TGTGCCAGCAAAAAAGATCCAGGGATGAACACTGAAGCTTTCTTT
CASKKDPGMNTEAFF
>TRBJ2-2|.|TRBD1|TRBV5-6
TGTGCCAGCAGCTCGACAGGGCGTAACACCGGGGAGCTGTTTTTT
CASSSTGRNTGELFF
>TRBJ1-2|.|.|TRBV5-1
TGCGCCAGCAGCTTGAAGGGTGAGAGGTTTGGCTACACCTTC
CASSLKGERFGYTF
>TRBJ1-1|.|TRBD1|TRBV29-1
TGCAGCGGTGGGACAGGGGAGGTGTTCACTGAAGCTTTCTTT
CSGGTGEVFTEAFF
>TRBJ2-2|.|TRBD1|TRBV2
TGTGCCAGCAGGGCCGGGACAGTGAACACCGGGGAGCTGTTTTTT
CASRAGTVNTGELFF
>TRBJ2-2|once|.|TRBV6-1
TGTGCCAGCAGGGAATACGAAACGGGGGCGAACACCGGGGAGCTGTTTTTT
CASREYETGANTGELFF
>TRBJ1-2|.|.|TRBV6-6
TGTGCCAGCAGTTACTCCGAGAACTATGGCTACACCTTC
CASSYSENYGYTF
>TRBJ2-6|.|.|TRBV6-1
TGTGCCAGCAGTGAAGTAACACAGGGCCTCTCTGGGGCCAACGTCCTGACTTTC
CASSEVTQGLSGANVLTF
>TRBJ2-2|once|.|TRBV28
TGTGCCAGCAGTTTAGGTGCCGGGGAGCTGTTTTTT
CASSLGAGELFF
>TRBJ2-5|once|.|TRBV6-6
TGTGCCAGCGGGGGAGCCGTGGAGACCCAGTACTTC
CASGGAVETQYF
>TRBJ2-4|.|.|TRBV19
TGTGCCAGTAGTAATTTGGGCTCAGGGAGCATTCAGTACTTC
CASSNLGSGSIQYF
>TRBJ2-3|once|.|TRBV7-8
TGTGCCAGCAGCTCCTTAGCAGCTAGCACAGATACGCAGTATTTT
CASSSLAASTDTQYF
>TRBJ2-2|.|TRBD2|TRBV19
TGTGCCACCGGTCCTAGCGGGGGTCATACCGCGGGGGAGCTGTTTTTT
CATGPSGGHTAGELFF
>TRBJ1-5|.|.|TRBV29-1
TGCAGCGTTGGGGGGGGGAACAATCAGCCCCAGCATTTT
CSVGGGNNQPQHF
>TRBJ1-6|.|TRBD1|TRBV30
TGTGCCTGGAGTTTTGGACAGGGGTCACCCCTCCACTTT
CAWSFGQGSPLHF
>TRBJ2-6|.|.|TRBV28
TGTGCCAGCAGTCCAGGAACAGGGTCTGGGGCCAACGTCCTGACTTTC
CASSPGTGSGANVLTF
>TRBJ2-3|.|TRBD2|TRBV30
TGTGCCTGGAGTAGCGGGGGACGCACAGATACGCAGTATTTT
CAWSSGGRTDTQYF
>TRBJ1-2|once|TRBD1|TRBV6-6
TGTGCCAGCAGGGAACAGGGGGCGCGTTATGGCTACACCTTC
CASREQGARYGYTF
>TRBJ2-4|.|.|TRBV6-1
TGTGCCAGCACCAAGGGGGACCTCATAAACATTCAGTACTTC
CASTKGDLINIQYF
>TRBJ2-1|.|.|TRBV7-3
TGTGCCAGCAGCTTATCGACAGTCTCAGGGTGGAATGAGCAGTTCTTC
CASSLSTVSGWNEQFF